This TCR beta chain was found in a study of cytomegalovirus exposure and HLA in healthy donors. Study-wide background: Among 150 million to 200 million T cells, an earlier analysis found 117 million unique TCR beta sequences. Unique TCRs numbering some 93 million, obtained from HLA-typed donors, made up an early data release.

The CDR3 runs 16 residues. J lost 4 bases, V lost 0 bases, and 6 bases had no gene match. The germline CDR1 and CDR2 sequences are PRHDT and FYEKMQ (reference sequence). Study-level points and caveats: TCR beta V segments were, for the most part, productive about 90% or about 30% of the time in an earlier analysis. Sequencing had likely introduced a cluster of highly shared sequence variants as an artifact.

PCR employed 60 Vbeta and 13 Jbeta primers. Only in-frame clones appear in the TCRdb table, and some are missing; sequencing was by immunoSEQ multiplex PCR. In the table there are 150,000 to 200,000 clones, roughly 80% of which are singletons. This clone was counted a single time. Its antigen is not identified. This sequence joins TRBV13 and TRBJ2-7; 10 nucleotides agree with TRBD1. The receptor comes from a woman between 18 and 29 years old in good health and CMV-seronegative. Sequencing was done on a sample of PBMCs. In DNA, the CDR3 is TGTGCCAGCAGCTTAGGGGGGACAGGGGCCTTTTACGAGCAGTACGTC. Translated, it gives CASSLGGTGAFYEQYV.